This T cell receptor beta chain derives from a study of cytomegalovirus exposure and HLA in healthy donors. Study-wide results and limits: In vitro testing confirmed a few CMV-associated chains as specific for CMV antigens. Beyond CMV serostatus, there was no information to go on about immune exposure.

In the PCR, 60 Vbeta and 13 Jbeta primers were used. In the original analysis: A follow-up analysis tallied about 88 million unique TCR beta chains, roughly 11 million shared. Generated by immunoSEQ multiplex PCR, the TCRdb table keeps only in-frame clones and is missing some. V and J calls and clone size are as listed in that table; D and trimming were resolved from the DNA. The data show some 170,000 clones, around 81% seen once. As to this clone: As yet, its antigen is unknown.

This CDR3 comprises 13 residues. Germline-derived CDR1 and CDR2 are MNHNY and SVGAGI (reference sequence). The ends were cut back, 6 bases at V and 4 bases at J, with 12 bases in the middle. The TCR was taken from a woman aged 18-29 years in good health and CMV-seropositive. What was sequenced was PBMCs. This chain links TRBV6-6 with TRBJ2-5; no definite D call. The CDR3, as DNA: TGTGCCAGCAGCTACCGGTTGGTAGAGACCCAGTACTTC. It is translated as CASSYRLVETQYF.